The 6 T cell receptor beta chains reported below all come from one sample, sequenced in a study of cytomegalovirus exposure and HLA in healthy donors (TCRdb year 2017). To prepare the library, the immunoSEQ multiplex PCR assay was applied. A mixture of 60 forward primers for TCR Vbeta segments and 13 reverse primers for TCR Jbeta segments was used in the multiplex PCR. TCRdb re-hosts the immuneACCESS table, in-frame sequences only. Its copies lack some clones; in the studies checked, an unresolved V gene accounts for under half of them, and the cause for the rest is not known. This sample comprises about 160,000 clones, 70% of them detected only once. 4.7% of the sample goes to the ten largest clones. The sample was PBMCs. Source of these receptors: a man in his late teens or twenties in good health and CMV-seropositive.

This clone appeared a few times. The V call is TRBV6-5, the J call TRBJ2-1; D is unclear. The CDR3 loop spans 14 amino acids. Trimming removed 6 bases from V and 3 bases from J, with 12 bases in between. Per germline, CDR1 MNHEY and CDR2 SVGAGI. The CDR3: CASRPPGIYNEQFF. CDR3 DNA: TGTGCCAGCAGACCTCCGGGTATCTACAATGAGCAGTTCTTC.

CDR3 region: CASSRQVPPTNEKLFF. For the CDR3, the DNA is TGTGCCAGCTCGCGACAGGTACCCCCAACTAATGAAAAACTGTTTTTT. This sequence joins TRBV25-1 and TRBJ1-4, with a tentative D call TRBD1 (6 bases). V was shortened by 8 bases and J by 0 bases, with 16 bases between the two germline ends. Germline CDR1 and CDR2: MGHDK and SYGVNS. The CDR3 has 16 amino acids.

The CDR3: CASSLELPVTDTQYF. CDR3 in DNA: TGCGCCAGCAGCTTGGAACTCCCTGTCACAGATACGCAGTATTTT. This chain uses TRBV5-1 with TRBJ2-3; no definite D call. The CDR3 spans 15 residues. Trimming removed 0 bases at V and 2 bases at J, with 10 bases between. In germline, CDR1 is SGHRS, CDR2 YFSETQ.

The rearrangement joins TRBV10-3 to TRBJ1-2; TRBD1 is a possible D gene (6 bases). The CDR3 length is 14 residues. V was cut by 0 bases and J by 4 bases, with 9 bases left in between. Per the germline V gene, CDR1 is ENHRY and CDR2 is SYGVKD. The DNA of the CDR3 is TGTGCCATCAGTGAGTCGGGAGGGGGCTATGGCTACACCTTC. This gives the protein CAISESGGGYGYTF.

The genes are TRBV2 and TRBJ2-3, with 14 bases identical to TRBD2. V shed 5 bases and J 2 bases; nucleotides not matched to a gene: 9. The germline CDR1 and CDR2 sequences are SNHLY and FYNNEI. The CDR3 has 18 residues. For the CDR3, the DNA is TGTGCCAGCAGTCTTAAATGGACTAGCGGGGGGAACACAGATACGCAGTATTTT. Its translation: CASSLKWTSGGNTDTQYF.

This clone was seen only a few times. The chain combines TRBV13 with TRBJ2-3, with D possibly matching TRBD2 (5 bases). Trimming removed 3 bases at V and 4 bases at J, with 8 bases between. The CDR3 length is 13 residues. Germline CDR1 is PRHDT and CDR2 is FYEKMQ (reference sequence). The CDR3 nucleotides are TGTGCCAGCAGCTTTGAGCGGCCAGATACGCAGTATTTT. It yields the protein CASSFERPDTQYF.